A selection of T cell receptor beta chains follows, all from one sample in a study of T-cell reconstitution after alpha-beta-depleted transplantation in children. TCRdb re-derived calls from the PCR reads in MiXCR, one entry per CDR3 protein. The data hold 800,000 to 1,000,000 distinct CDR3 sequences, with around 30% observed a single time. The sequences come from PBMCs, mostly from graft donor cells, collected 360 days after TCRalphabeta/CD19-depleted stem cell transplant. The receptors derive from a boy under two years old who had a stem cell transplant for SCID, so the T cells may come from the graft donor. The CDR3 runs from the conserved cysteine through the conserved F or W. Each record gives: CDR3 protein, CDR3 DNA, D gene, clone size, V gene, J gene. The D gene is left open where the match is weak. For some rows the clone size is stated as once, few or many, or as a class when expanded; others skip it.

CASSVDPRADTQYF	TGTGCCAGCAGTGTAGACCCCCGGGCAGATACGCAGTATTTT	.	.	TRBV2	TRBJ2-3
CASSRNYGYTF	TGTGCCAGCAGTCGAAACTATGGCTACACCTTC	.	many	TRBV25-1	TRBJ1-2
CASLFNQPQHF	TGCGCCAGCTTGTTTAACCAGCCCCAGCATTTT	.	.	TRBV4-1	TRBJ1-5
CASSSLLTLYEQYF	TGTGCCAGCAGCTCACTTTTGACCCTATACGAGCAGTACTTC	.	.	TRBV7-9	TRBJ2-7
CASSFSIRAYEQYF	TGTGCCAGCAGTTTCTCGATCAGGGCTTACGAGCAGTACTTC	.	.	TRBV12-3/TRBV12-4	TRBJ2-7
CASSPGLAGSGETQYF	TGTGCCAGCAGCCCTGGACTAGCGGGGTCAGGAGAGACCCAGTACTTC	TRBD2	few	TRBV2	TRBJ2-5
CASKTGVHTGELFF	TGTGCCAGCAAAACAGGGGTACACACCGGGGAGCTGTTTTTT	TRBD1	.	TRBV28	TRBJ2-2
CSARAGTRSSDTQYF	TGCAGTGCTAGAGCCGGGACTAGGTCATCCGATACGCAGTATTTT	TRBD2	.	TRBV20-1	TRBJ2-3
CASGPFGGQANEQFF	TGTGCCAGCGGCCCTTTCGGGGGGCAGGCGAATGAGCAGTTCTTC	.	.	TRBV4-1	TRBJ2-1
CASSSAPFGPGNGYTF	TGCGCCAGCAGCTCGGCCCCCTTTGGACCTGGCAATGGCTACACCTTC	.	.	TRBV5-1	TRBJ1-2
CASSLPQGARLAGDLYNEQFF	TGTGCCAGCAGCTTACCACAGGGGGCAAGGCTAGCGGGGGATCTCTACAATGAGCAGTTCTTC	.	.	TRBV11-1	TRBJ2-1
CASSLTPEHTIYF	TGTGCCAGCAGCTTAACCCCGGAACACACCATATATTTT	.	.	TRBV11-2	TRBJ1-3
CSARSPGAYEQYF	TGCAGTGCTAGAAGTCCCGGTGCCTACGAGCAGTACTTC	.	.	TRBV20-1	TRBJ2-7
CSVYLAQETQYF	TGCAGCGTTTACCTAGCTCAAGAGACCCAGTACTTC	.	few	TRBV29-1	TRBJ2-5
CASSPFDGSTDTQYF	TGCGCCAGCAGCCCGTTCGACGGGAGCACAGATACGCAGTATTTT	.	few	TRBV5-1	TRBJ2-3
CASSQVGSRETQYF	TGCGCCAGCAGCCAAGTTGGATCGCGGGAGACCCAGTACTTC	.	.	TRBV4-3	TRBJ2-5
CASSPSRRELKTQYF	TGCGCCAGCAGCCCAAGTAGAAGGGAGTTGAAGACCCAGTACTTC	.	.	TRBV4-3	TRBJ2-5
CASSRPTVQETQYF	TGTGCCAGCAGCCGTCCGACAGTACAAGAGACCCAGTACTTC	.	few	TRBV6-5	TRBJ2-5
CASSFLGSTQYF	TGTGCCAGCAGTTTCCTTGGGAGCACCCAGTACTTC	.	.	TRBV12-3/TRBV12-4	TRBJ2-5
CASMGRVTEAFF	TGTGCCAGCATGGGCAGGGTTACTGAAGCTTTCTTT	.	.	TRBV2	TRBJ1-1
CSARAPGLAVNTGELFF	TGCAGTGCTAGAGCCCCTGGGCTAGCGGTAAACACCGGGGAGCTGTTTTTT	TRBD2	few	TRBV20-1	TRBJ2-2
CSGLADTDTQYF	TGCAGCGGTCTAGCTGACACAGATACGCAGTATTTT	.	many	TRBV29-1	TRBJ2-3
CASSYRLGDEKLFF	TGTGCCAGTAGCTACAGGCTAGGGGATGAAAAACTGTTTTTT	.	.	TRBV19	TRBJ1-4
CATSRGGGDYGYTF	TGTGCCACCAGCAGGGGTGGAGGGGACTATGGCTACACCTTC	.	.	TRBV15	TRBJ1-2
CASSVATGLVGELFF	TGTGCCAGCAGCGTGGCGACAGGGTTAGTCGGGGAGCTGTTTTTT	TRBD1	few	TRBV7-2	TRBJ2-2
CASSLSREFGNTIYF	TGTGCCAGCAGCTTGAGCAGGGAGTTTGGAAACACCATATATTTT	.	.	TRBV7-6	TRBJ1-3
CAVGQGAPLSYEQYF	TGTGCCGTCGGACAGGGGGCCCCCCTCTCCTACGAGCAGTACTTC	TRBD1	.	TRBV10-3	TRBJ2-7
CASSHRTLTQETQYF	TGCGCCAGCAGCCATCGGACGCTCACCCAAGAGACCCAGTACTTC	.	.	TRBV4-1	TRBJ2-5
CSAAGSNQPQHF	TGCAGTGCCGCGGGGAGCAATCAGCCCCAGCATTTT	.	few	TRBV20-1	TRBJ1-5
CASSLRAPNSPLHF	TGCGCCAGCAGCTTGCGGGCACCTAATTCACCCCTCCACTTT	.	few	TRBV5-1	TRBJ1-6
CASSFERGGFYEQYF	TGTGCCAGCAGTTTCGAGCGGGGGGGCTTCTACGAGCAGTACTTC	TRBD2	.	TRBV28	TRBJ2-7
CSASSRASGGYEQYF	TGCAGTGCTAGCTCGCGGGCTAGCGGGGGCTACGAGCAGTACTTC	TRBD2	few	TRBV20-1	TRBJ2-7
CASSSGTRNTEAFF	TGCGCCAGCAGCTCCGGGACAAGGAACACTGAAGCTTTCTTT	.	many	TRBV5-1	TRBJ1-1
CASSSEDRSYEQYF	TGCGCCAGCAGCTCCGAGGACAGGTCCTACGAGCAGTACTTC	TRBD1	.	TRBV5-1	TRBJ2-7
CASSYSHIPNTGELFF	TGTGCCAGCAGTTACTCACACATACCGAACACCGGGGAGCTGTTTTTT	.	.	TRBV6-5	TRBJ2-2
CSASGGLAKNIQYF	TGCAGTGCTAGCGGCGGACTAGCCAAAAACATTCAGTACTTC	.	.	TRBV20-1	TRBJ2-4